A single T cell receptor beta chain is shown here with its context. V shed 0 bases, J shed 9 bases, and the junction held 10 bases outside the gene matches. Germline V lookup: CDR1 MNHEY, CDR2 SMNVEV (reference sequence). The CDR3 has 17 amino acids. This specimen belongs to a study of blood T cell repertoires in COVID-19. Produced via immunoSEQ multiplex PCR; TCRdb's table is partial and in-frame only. The sample lists about 190,000 clones, approximately 80% occurring once. The receptor was derived from a human donor in a cohort sampled during active COVID-19. The sample consisted of peripheral blood. The J gene is TRBJ2-1, the V gene TRBV27; 11 bases match TRBD2. The CDR3 loop is CASSLSRGLAEVSEQFF. In nucleotides, the CDR3 is TGTGCCAGCAGTTTATCGAGGGGACTAGCGGAGGTTAGTGAGCAGTTCTTC.